Shown below are 11 T cell receptor beta chains from a single sample sequenced in a study of cytomegalovirus exposure and HLA in healthy donors. This PCR relied on a set of 60 Vbeta primers and 13 Jbeta primers. Clones were sequenced by immunoSEQ multiplex PCR, and TCRdb holds only the in-frame ones, with some missing. The table records about 200,000 clones, over 65% of them present only once. What was sequenced was PBMCs. All receptors come from a man aged 18-30 years in good health and CMV-seronegative.

J is TRBJ2-7 and V is TRBV28, with TRBD1 as a possible D gene (6 bases). The CDR3 runs to 12 residues. Trimming removed 6 bases from V and 7 bases from J, with 13 bases in between. Germline-derived CDR1 and CDR2 are MDHEN and SYDVKM. The CDR3 region has the DNA TGTGCCAGCAGCCGACAGGTGGGGGAGCAGTACTTC. Translated, it gives CASSRQVGEQYF. Supplemented by reference TRBV28 and TRBJ2-7, the full variable domain reads DVKVTQSSRYLVKRTGEKVFLECVQDMDHENMFWYRQDPGLGLRLIYFSYDVKMKEKGDIPEGYSVSREKKERFSLILESASTNQTSMYLCASSRQVGEQYFGPGTRLTVT.

This sequence joins TRBV16 and TRBJ1-5, with TRBD1 matching over 9 bases. The CDR3 loop spans 15 amino acids. Germline CDR1 reads KGHSY; CDR2 reads FQNENV. The ends lost 2 bases at V and 4 bases at J; junction bases unmatched: 3. CDR3 residues: CASSQGGQGNQPQHF. In nucleotides, the CDR3 is TGTGCCAGCAGCCAAGGGGGACAGGGTAATCAGCCCCAGCATTTT.

V gene TRBV27 combines with J gene TRBJ1-2; 8 bases fit TRBD1. The junction had 16 bases not matched to a gene; V was cut back by 6 bases and J by 4 bases. This CDR3 is built from 17 residues. CDR1 and CDR2 from the germline V gene are MNHEY and SMNVEV (reference sequence). CDR3 residues: CASSLLTTAGGSYGYTF. DNA of the CDR3: TGTGCCAGCAGCCTACTTACTACCGCAGGGGGCAGCTATGGCTACACCTTC.

The chain uses TRBV7-9 and TRBJ2-7; no firm D call. Germline-derived CDR1 and CDR2 are SEHNR and FQNEAQ (reference sequence). The CDR3 is 14 residues long. V was pared by 5 bases and J by 2 bases, with 13 bases between. In DNA, the CDR3 is TGTGCCAGCAGCCTATCTCCCGACACCTACGAGCAGTACTTC. Translation: CASSLSPDTYEQYF.

The chain's CDR3 is CAWSGSGPYGYTF. CDR3 bases: TGTGCCTGGAGTGGATCAGGGCCCTATGGCTACACCTTC. The chain uses TRBV30 and TRBJ1-2; possibly TRBD1 for D (5 bases). Looked up from germline, CDR1 is GTSNPN and CDR2 is SVGIG (reference sequence). V was pared by 1 base and J by 4 bases, with 10 bases between. CDR3 length: 13 residues.

The V gene is TRBV7-9, the J gene TRBJ2-3, with 11 bases identical to TRBD2. The V gene end was trimmed by 5 bases and the J gene end by 4 bases; junction bases not matched to a gene: 8. This CDR3 region has 16 residues. Per germline, CDR1 SEHNR and CDR2 FQNEAQ (reference sequence). This CDR3 reads CASSPALAGGSDTQYF. The CDR3 DNA follows: TGTGCCAGCAGCCCAGCCCTAGCGGGAGGTTCAGATACGCAGTATTTT.

The chain uses TRBV5-1 and TRBJ2-5; TRBD1 matches at 8 bases. This CDR3 spans 13 amino acids. Germline trimming cut 2 bases from V and 5 bases from J; bases unmatched to any gene: 2. Germline assignment: CDR1 SGHRS and CDR2 YFSETQ. In nucleotides, the CDR3 is TGCGCCAGCAGCTTAACAGGGGGGGAGACCCAGTACTTC. Its protein is CASSLTGGETQYF.

The chain combines TRBV5-1 with TRBJ2-1; 10 bases map to TRBD1. The germline V gene encodes CDR1 SGHRS and CDR2 YFSETQ. The CDR3 is made up of 16 amino acids. Losses at the gene ends were 4 bases for V and 3 bases for J; bases not matched to a gene: 7. CDR3 nucleotide sequence: TGCGCCAGCAGCGACTCGGGACAGGGGTTCTACAATGAGCAGTTCTTC. Translating gives CASSDSGQGFYNEQFF.

This clone turned up a few times. This chain joins TRBV4-1 and TRBJ1-1; 9 nucleotides match TRBD1. The CDR3 sequence is 14 residues long. The germline V gene encodes CDR1 MGHRA and CDR2 YSYEKL. The J segment lost 8 bases and the V segment lost 1 base, leaving 5 bases of the junction unmatched. CDR3 coding DNA: TGCGCCAGCAGCCAAGTGGGACAGGGTACAGAAGCTTTCTTT. Translating gives CASSQVGQGTEAFF.

The J gene is TRBJ2-5, the V gene TRBV6-4; the match to TRBD2 covers 12 bases. CDR1 and CDR2 from the germline V gene are MRHNA and SNTAGT. V lost 0 bases and J lost 4; bases outside the gene matches: 9. The CDR3 spans 18 residues. The CDR3 bases are TGTGCCAGCAGTGACTCGCTTAAGACTAGCGGGAGATTAGAGACCCAGTACTTC. It encodes CASSDSLKTSGRLETQYF.

The V gene is TRBV19, the J gene TRBJ2-6, with 7 bases aligning to TRBD1. V trimming: 8 bases; J trimming: 0 bases; junction bases outside the gene matches: 4. The CDR3 runs 15 residues. Germline assignment: CDR1 LNHDA and CDR2 SQIVND (reference sequence). CDR3 in DNA: TGTGCCAGTGGACAGGTTTACTCTGGGGCCAACGTCCTGACTTTC. It yields the protein CASGQVYSGANVLTF.